Sequencing of this T cell receptor (beta chain) was carried out in a study of OX40 agonist ivuxolimab in advanced cancers. Study at large: Patients assigned to dose escalation were diagnosed with hepatocellular carcinoma, melanoma, renal cell or head and neck cancer. Antecedent anti-PD-1, anti-PD-L1 or anti-CTLA-4 therapy was permissible, with roughly 36% having received some.

The CDR3 runs 12 residues. The V end was cut by 3 bases, the J end by 6 bases, with 9 bases between. Germline V gives CDR1 MNHNY, CDR2 SVGAGI (reference sequence). TCRdb's table, derived via immunoSEQ multiplex PCR, lists solely in-frame clones and lacks some. The table has around 15,000 clones, roughly three quarters seen once. Findings and limits, study-wide: At 0.1 to 3.0 mg/kg, CD4+ and CD8+ blood T cells expanded clonally by week 6.

Note on this clone: Its specificity is not known.

This TCR was recovered from an adult with an advanced solid tumor such as melanoma, head and neck, liver or kidney cancer. The starting material was CD4+ or CD8+ T cells sorted from blood, obtained in a trial of the OX40 agonist ivuxolimab. This chain joins TRBV6-6 and TRBJ2-7; TRBD2 might be the D (5 bases). CDR3 nucleotide sequence: TGTGCCAGCAGTTATCCGGGGTCCGAGCAGTACTTC. It encodes CASSYPGSEQYF.